Listed below are T cell receptor beta chains from one sample, sequenced in a study of glioma-infiltrating T cells after dendritic cell vaccination. The assay was immunoSEQ multiplex PCR, and TCRdb's table has in-frame clones only and misses some. This table holds about 25,000 clones, roughly nine tenths found once. This specimen consisted of blood, obtained after dendritic cell vaccination. The receptor set was obtained from a human donor with glioblastoma. Both conserved end residues are trimmed from each CDR3. Fields, in order: J gene, CDR3 length, V gene, CDR3 protein.

>TRBJ2-2|11|TRBV6-1
ASRRGITGELF
>TRBJ2-5|11|TRBV6-5
ASRTISQETQY
>TRBJ2-7|11|TRBV27
ASSFGTSYEQY
>TRBJ2-7|13|TRBV2
ASSASGQGYYEQY
>TRBJ1-6|12|TRBV5-4
ASSQKQWGSPLH
>TRBJ1-3|14|TRBV2
ASSLGQPSSGNTIY
>TRBJ2-2|12|TRBV6-1
ASSPDRGLGELF
>TRBJ1-5|14|TRBV6-1
ASSEGTLYSNQPQH
>TRBJ1-1|13|TRBV7-9
ASSLARGQNTEAF
>TRBJ1-1|13|TRBV6-1
ASNHAQGANTEAF
>TRBJ2-5|14|TRBV14
ASSQGARPGMETQY
>TRBJ1-3|14|TRBV7-2
ASSLAGMSSGNTIY
>TRBJ1-2|12|TRBV11-2
ASSYGVANYGYT
>TRBJ2-1|12|TRBV5-8
ASSLLLVGNEQF
>TRBJ2-5|11|TRBV5-6
ASSLELEETQY
>TRBJ1-1|13|TRBV13
ASSFHGGRNTEAF
>TRBJ2-1|14|TRBV7-9
ASSFHKRVGYNEQF
>TRBJ2-7|12|TRBV4-1
ASSQVWQTGEQY
>TRBJ1-6|13|TRBV4-1
ASSRGQVVGSPLH
>TRBJ2-7|11|TRBV6-5
ASSERLTYEQY
>TRBJ2-5|15|TRBV19
ASSRGTSGGYQETQY
>TRBJ2-3|12|TRBV7-2
ASSHGLSTDTQY
>.|12|TRBV2
ASSERTDTYEQY
>TRBJ2-5|13|TRBV5-1
ASSPGTSVQETQY
>TRBJ2-5|12|TRBV11-2
ASSFRDRGQTQY
>TRBJ1-2|12|TRBV18
ASSPGTALYGYT
>TRBJ2-7|11|TRBV28
ASSLKDRTVQY
>TRBJ1-5|12|TRBV19
ASQDSYSNQPQH
>TRBJ2-7|12|TRBV25-1
ASSDFGNPYEQY
>TRBJ2-3|13|TRBV27
ASSLSKEYTDTQY
>TRBJ1-2|11|TRBV6-5
ASALGGADGYT
>TRBJ2-7|12|TRBV5-1
ASSLAPGAYEQY
>TRBJ1-6|12|TRBV7-8
ASSRDRGDSPLH
>TRBJ1-5|12|TRBV19
ASKGPGSNQPQH
>TRBJ2-7|11|TRBV10-1
ASSPSGAYEQY
>TRBJ1-1|10|TRBV19
ASSMRGSEAF
>TRBJ2-2|15|TRBV6-7
ASSVFQTSPNTGELF
>TRBJ2-3|14|TRBV19
ASSVSARASGRTQY
>TRBJ2-1|14|TRBV5-1
ASSWFGTGRYNEQF
>TRBJ2-3|11|TRBV29-1
SVTGGHTDTQY
>TRBJ2-1|14|TRBV5-1
ASSWTSGGRYNEQF
>TRBJ2-5|13|TRBV21-1
ASSKRAPIGGTQY
>TRBJ2-1|17|TRBV2
ASSGLSFASPRSYNEQF
>TRBJ2-7|11|TRBV6-1
ASSPGTGYEQY
>TRBJ1-3|12|TRBV11-2
ASSFLRSGNTIY
>TRBJ2-2|14|TRBV5-1
ASSWGLSPNTGELF
>TRBJ2-3|11|TRBV6-1
ATPGLITDTQY
>TRBJ1-1|12|TRBV29-1
SVGGTGGNTEAF
>TRBJ2-7|12|TRBV7-2
ASSPPPGAYEQY
>TRBJ2-7|11|TRBV2
ASSGDRGLQWY
>TRBJ2-7|11|TRBV7-9
ASSLGGSGEQY
>TRBJ1-6|12|TRBV11-2
ASSLGGDSSPLH
>TRBJ1-5|13|TRBV28
ASSFRVRVRQPQH
>TRBJ2-5|15|TRBV2
ASSGNPLQALVETQY